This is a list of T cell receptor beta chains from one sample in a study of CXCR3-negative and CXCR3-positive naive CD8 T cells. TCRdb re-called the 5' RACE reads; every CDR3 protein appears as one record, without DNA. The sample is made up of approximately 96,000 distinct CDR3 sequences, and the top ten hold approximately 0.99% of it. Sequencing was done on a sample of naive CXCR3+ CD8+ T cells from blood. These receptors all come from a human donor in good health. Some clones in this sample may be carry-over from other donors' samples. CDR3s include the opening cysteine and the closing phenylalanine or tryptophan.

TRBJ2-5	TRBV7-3	CASSLKMDRGRGETQYF
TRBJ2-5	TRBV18	CASSPSRGEVQYF
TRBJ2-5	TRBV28	CASRSPYPQETQYF
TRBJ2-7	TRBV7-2	CASSLISYEQYF
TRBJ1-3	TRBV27	CASSSRRLPGNTIYF
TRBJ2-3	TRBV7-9	CASSPSRGSRDTQYF
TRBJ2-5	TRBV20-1	CSAPGLRQETQYF
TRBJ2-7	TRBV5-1	CASSPDTYEQYF
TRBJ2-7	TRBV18	CASSPETGDEQYF
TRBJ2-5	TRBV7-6	CASTGPGQQETQYF
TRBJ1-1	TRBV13	CASSSASLGDTEAFF
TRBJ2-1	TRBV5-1	CASSLESYNEQFF
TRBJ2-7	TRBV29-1	CSVDQGSAYEQYF
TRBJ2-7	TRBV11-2	CASSSPGTGDEQYF
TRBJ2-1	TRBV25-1	CASSLLAGGLNEQFF
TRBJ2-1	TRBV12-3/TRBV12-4	CTAGGSGGEQFF
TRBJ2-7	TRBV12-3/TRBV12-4	CAGRAGGLPFYEQYF
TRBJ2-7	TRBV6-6	CASSYPGSPYEQYF
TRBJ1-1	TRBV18	CASSPPRGDRGTEAFF
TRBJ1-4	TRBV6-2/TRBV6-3	CASRSRVTAEKLFF
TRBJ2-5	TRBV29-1	CSAGRSYYQETQYF
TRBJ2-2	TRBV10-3	CAIRTGDTGELFF
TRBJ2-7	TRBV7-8	CASSPYGLAATYEQYF
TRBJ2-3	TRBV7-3	CASSFGVWASGVDTQYF
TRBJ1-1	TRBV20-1	CSARTDFTEAFF
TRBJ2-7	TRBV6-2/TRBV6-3	CASSYGTSGGYEQYF
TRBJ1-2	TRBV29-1	CSVPPGGGDGYTF
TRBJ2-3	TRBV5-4	CASSFKGFTDTQYF
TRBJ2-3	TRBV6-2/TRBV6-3	CASRGAWGTDTQYF